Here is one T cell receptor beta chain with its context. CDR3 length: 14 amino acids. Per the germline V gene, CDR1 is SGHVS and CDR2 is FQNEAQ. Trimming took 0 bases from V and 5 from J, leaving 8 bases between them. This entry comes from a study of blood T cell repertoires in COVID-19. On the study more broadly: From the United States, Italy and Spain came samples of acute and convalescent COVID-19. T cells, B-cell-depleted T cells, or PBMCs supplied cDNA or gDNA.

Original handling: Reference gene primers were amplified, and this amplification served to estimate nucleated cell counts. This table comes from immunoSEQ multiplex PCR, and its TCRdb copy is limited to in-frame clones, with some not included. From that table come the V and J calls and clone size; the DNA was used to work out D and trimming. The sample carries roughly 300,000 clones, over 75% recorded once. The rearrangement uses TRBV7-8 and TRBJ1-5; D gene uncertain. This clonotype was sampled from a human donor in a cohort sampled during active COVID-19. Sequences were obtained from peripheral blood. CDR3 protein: CASSLAIRDQPQHF. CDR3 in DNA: TGTGCCAGCAGCTTAGCCATCCGAGATCAGCCCCAGCATTTT.